This TCR delta chain emerged from a study of Vδ1+ human thymocytes. Study results and limitations: Thymic delta-chain repertoires held roughly 18% Vdelta2 sequences and few Vdelta3, despite high sort purity. TRD repertoires were essentially private, unlike widely shared TRG clonotypes. Thymic TRG and TRD repertoires appeared highly polyclonal, with Gaussian CDR3 length distributions.

The CDR3 spans 23 residues. The germline CDR1 and CDR2 sequences are TSWWSYY and QGS. Losses at the gene ends were 5 bases for V and 0 bases for J; bases not matched to a gene: 26. A remark on this clone: Its antigen remains unknown.

Extracted RNA was reverse transcribed into cDNA. The CDR3 regions were amplified by multiplex PCR from V-gene primers to a constant-region primer. TCRdb redid the clone calls on the multiplex PCR reads with CATT. The sample includes approximately 24,000 delta-chain clones, 7.4% of them seen just once. The chain employs TRDV1 and TRDJ1, with 11 bases fitting TRDD3. The sequenced sample consisted of Vdelta1+ gamma-delta thymocytes from the thymus. Subset of the sample: FACS-sorted CD3+ TCRalphabeta- TCRVdelta1+ TCRVdelta2- thymocytes. This TCR was recovered from a girl in the first two years of life who had congenital heart surgery. The chain's CDR3 is CALGPLPTSSYWGINPYTDKLIF. The CDR3 region has the DNA TGTGCTCTTGGGCCCCTTCCTACCTCCTCGTACTGGGGGATAAATCCGTACACCGATAAACTCATCTTT.